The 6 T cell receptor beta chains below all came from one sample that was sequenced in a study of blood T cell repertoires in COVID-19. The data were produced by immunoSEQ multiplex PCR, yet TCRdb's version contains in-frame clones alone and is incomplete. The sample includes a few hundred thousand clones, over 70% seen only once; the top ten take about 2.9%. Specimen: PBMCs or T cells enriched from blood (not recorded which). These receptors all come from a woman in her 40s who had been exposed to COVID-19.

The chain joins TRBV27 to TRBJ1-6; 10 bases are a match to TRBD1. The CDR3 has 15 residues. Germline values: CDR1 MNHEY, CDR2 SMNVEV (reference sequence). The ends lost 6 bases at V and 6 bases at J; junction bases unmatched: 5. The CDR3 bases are TGTGCCAGCAGCTCTTGGGACAGGGGTAATTCACCCCTCCACTTT. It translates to CASSSWDRGNSPLHF.

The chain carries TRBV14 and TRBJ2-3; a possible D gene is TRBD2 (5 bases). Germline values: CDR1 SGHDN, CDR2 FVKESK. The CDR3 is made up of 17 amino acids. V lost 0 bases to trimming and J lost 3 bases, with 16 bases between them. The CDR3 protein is CASSQEQSSSGTDTQYF. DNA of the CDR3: TGTGCCAGCAGCCAAGAGCAGTCCTCTTCGGGGACAGATACGCAGTATTTT.

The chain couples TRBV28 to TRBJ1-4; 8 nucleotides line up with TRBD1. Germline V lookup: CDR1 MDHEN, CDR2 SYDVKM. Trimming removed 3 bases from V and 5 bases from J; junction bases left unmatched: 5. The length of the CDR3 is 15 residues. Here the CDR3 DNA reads TGTGCCAGCAGTTTTAGTACAGGGGGGAATGAAAAACTGTTTTTT. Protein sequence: CASSFSTGGNEKLFF.

The CDR3 loop reads CASSPGQGIGYTF. The CDR3 DNA sequence: TGTGCCAGCAGCCCCGGACAGGGTATAGGCTACACCTTC. J is TRBJ1-2 and V is TRBV6-5; 8 bases map to TRBD1. This CDR3 is built from 13 residues. V shed 6 bases and J 8 bases; nucleotides not matched to a gene: 8. The germline V gene encodes CDR1 MNHEY and CDR2 SVGAGI.

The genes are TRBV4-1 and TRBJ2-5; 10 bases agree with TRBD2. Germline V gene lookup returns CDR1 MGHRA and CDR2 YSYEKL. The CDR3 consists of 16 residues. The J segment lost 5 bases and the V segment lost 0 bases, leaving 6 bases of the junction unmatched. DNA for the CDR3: TGCGCCAGCAGCCAAGAAGTAGCGGGAGGCCGGGAGACCCAGTACTTC. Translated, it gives CASSQEVAGGRETQYF.

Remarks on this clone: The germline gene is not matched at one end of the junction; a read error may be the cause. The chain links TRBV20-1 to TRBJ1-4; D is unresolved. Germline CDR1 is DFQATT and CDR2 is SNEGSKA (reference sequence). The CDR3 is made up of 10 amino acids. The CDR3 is CSANEESDVF. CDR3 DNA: TGCAGTGCTAACGAGGAATCCGACGTTTTT.